This T cell receptor (beta chain) was recorded in a study of shared clonotypes between healthy human individuals. The authors divided CD4+ cells into CD45RA+ naive and CD45RA-negative memory subsets. The length of the CDR3 is 14 residues. Some clones are missing from TCRdb's copy, which holds only in-frame ones; the method was immunoSEQ multiplex PCR. Of under 1,100,000 clones listed, approximately 76% are singletons. The V call is TRBV21-1, the J call TRBJ1-1; TRBD1, the table's D call, was not compared with the DNA. TRBV21-1 is shown as a pseudogene. The receptor was derived from a man younger than 30 in good health. Sequenced: memory CD4+ T cells sorted from blood. Documented subset: CD45RA-negative fraction. The CDR3 nucleotides read TGTGCCAGAGTGCCGGGACAGGCGAACACTGAAGCTTTCTTT. This encodes CARVPGQANTEAFF.